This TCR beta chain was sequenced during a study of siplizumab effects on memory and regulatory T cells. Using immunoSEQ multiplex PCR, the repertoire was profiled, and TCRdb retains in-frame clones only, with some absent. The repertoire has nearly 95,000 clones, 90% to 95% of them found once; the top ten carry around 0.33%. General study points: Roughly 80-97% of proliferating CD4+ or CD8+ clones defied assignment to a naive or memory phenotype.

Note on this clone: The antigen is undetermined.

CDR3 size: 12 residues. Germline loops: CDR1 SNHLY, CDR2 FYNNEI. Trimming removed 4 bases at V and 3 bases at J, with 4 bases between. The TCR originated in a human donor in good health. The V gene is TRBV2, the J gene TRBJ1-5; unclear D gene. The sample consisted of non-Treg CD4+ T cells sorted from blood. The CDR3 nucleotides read TGTGCCAGCAGTGGCGACAATCAGCCCCAGCATTTT. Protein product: CASSGDNQPQHF.